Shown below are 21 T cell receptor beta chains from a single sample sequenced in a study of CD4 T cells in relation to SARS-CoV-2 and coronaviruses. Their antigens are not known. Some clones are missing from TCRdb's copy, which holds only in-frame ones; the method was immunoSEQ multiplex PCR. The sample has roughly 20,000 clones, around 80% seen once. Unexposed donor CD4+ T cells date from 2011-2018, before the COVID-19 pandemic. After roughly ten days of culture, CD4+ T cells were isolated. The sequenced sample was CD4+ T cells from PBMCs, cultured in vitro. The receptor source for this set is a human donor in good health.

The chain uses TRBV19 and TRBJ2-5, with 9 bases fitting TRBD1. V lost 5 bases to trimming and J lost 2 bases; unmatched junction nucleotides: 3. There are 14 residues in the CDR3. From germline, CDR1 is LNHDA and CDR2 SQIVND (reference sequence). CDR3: CASSSTGGQETQYF. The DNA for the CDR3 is TGTGCCAGTAGTTCGACAGGGGGGCAAGAGACCCAGTACTTC.

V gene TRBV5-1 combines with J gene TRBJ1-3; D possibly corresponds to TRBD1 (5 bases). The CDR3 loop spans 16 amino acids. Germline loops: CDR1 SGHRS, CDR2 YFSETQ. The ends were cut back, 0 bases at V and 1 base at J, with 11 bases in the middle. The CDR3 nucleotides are TGCGCCAGCAGCTTGGAAGGGGACCCATCTGGAAACACCATATATTTT. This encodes CASSLEGDPSGNTIYF.

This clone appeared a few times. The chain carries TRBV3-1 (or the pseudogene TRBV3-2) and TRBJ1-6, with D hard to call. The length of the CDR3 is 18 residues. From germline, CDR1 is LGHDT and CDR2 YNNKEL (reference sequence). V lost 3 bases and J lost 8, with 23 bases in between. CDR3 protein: CASSQITPFTGRDSPLHF. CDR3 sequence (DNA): TGTGCCAGCAGCCAGATAACCCCATTTACTGGGCGGGATTCACCCCTCCACTTT.

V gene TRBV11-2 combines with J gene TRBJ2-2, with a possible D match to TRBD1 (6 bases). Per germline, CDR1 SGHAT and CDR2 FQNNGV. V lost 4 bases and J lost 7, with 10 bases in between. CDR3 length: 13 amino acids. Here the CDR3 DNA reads TGTGCCAGCAGCTCCATGGACAGCGGGGAGCTGTTTTTT. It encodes CASSSMDSGELFF. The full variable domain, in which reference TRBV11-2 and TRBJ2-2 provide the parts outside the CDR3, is EAGVAQSPRYKIIEKRQSVAFWCNPISGHATLYWYQQILGQGPKLLIQFQNNGVVDDSQLPKDRFSAERLKGVDSTLKIQPAKLEDSAVYLCASSSMDSGELFFGEGSRLTVL.

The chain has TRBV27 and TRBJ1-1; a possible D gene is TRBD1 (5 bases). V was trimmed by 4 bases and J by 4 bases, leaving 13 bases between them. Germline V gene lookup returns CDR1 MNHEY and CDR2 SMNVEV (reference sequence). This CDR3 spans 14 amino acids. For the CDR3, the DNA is TGTGCCAGCAGTTGGGGGGGAAAGGTCACTGAAGCTTTCTTT. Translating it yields CASSWGGKVTEAFF.

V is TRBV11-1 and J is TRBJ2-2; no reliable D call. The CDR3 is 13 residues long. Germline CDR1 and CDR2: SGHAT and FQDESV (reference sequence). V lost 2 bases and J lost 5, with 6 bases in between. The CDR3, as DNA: TGTGCCAGCAGCTTATCAGAGACCGGGGAGCTGTTTTTT. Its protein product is CASSLSETGELFF.

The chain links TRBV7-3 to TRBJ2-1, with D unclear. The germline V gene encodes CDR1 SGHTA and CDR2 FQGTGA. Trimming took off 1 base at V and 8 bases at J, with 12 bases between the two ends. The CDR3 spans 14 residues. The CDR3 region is CASSLRADGHEQFF. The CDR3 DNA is TGTGCCAGCAGCTTAAGGGCCGATGGGCATGAGCAGTTCTTC.

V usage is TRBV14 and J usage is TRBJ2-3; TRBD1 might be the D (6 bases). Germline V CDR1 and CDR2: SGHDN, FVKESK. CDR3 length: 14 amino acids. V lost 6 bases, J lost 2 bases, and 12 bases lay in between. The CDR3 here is CASRLGGVTDTQYF. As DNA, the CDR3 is TGTGCCAGCAGATTAGGGGGAGTCACAGATACGCAGTATTTT.

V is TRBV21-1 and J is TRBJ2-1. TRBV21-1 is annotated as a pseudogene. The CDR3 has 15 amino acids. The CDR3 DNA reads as TGTGCCAGCAGCCGGCGCGCAGGTAGGGACAATGAGCAGTTCTTC. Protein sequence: CASSRRAGRDNEQFF.

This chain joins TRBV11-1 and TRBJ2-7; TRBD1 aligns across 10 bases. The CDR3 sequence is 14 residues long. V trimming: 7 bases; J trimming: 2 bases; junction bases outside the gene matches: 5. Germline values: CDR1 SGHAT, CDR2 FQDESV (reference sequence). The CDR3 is CASTSGTGAYEQYF. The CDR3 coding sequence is TGTGCCAGCACCTCCGGGACAGGGGCCTACGAGCAGTACTTC.

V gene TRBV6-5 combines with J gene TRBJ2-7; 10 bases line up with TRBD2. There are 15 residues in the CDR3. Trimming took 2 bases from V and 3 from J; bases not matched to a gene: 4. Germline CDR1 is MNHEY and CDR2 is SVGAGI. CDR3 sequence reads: CASSYDASGGYEQYF. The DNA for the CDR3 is TGTGCCAGCAGTTACGACGCTAGCGGGGGCTACGAGCAGTACTTC.

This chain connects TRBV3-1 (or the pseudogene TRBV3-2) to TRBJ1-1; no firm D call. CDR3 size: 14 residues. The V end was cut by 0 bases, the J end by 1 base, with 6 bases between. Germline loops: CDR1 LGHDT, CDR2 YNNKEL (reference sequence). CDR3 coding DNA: TGTGCCAGCAGCCAAGATCGGTCGAACACTGAAGCTTTCTTT. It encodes CASSQDRSNTEAFF.

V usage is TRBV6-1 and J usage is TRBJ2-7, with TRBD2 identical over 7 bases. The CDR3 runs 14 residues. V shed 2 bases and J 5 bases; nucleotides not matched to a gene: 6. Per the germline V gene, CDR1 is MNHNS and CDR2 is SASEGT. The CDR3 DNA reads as TGTGCCAGCAGTGAACGGGAGGAAATGAACGAGCAGTACTTC. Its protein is CASSEREEMNEQYF.

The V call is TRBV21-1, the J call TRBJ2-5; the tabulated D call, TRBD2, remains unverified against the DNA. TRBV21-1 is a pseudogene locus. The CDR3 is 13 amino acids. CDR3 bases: TGTGCCAGCAGAATGTCGGAGAACGAGACCCAGTACTTC. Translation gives CASRMSENETQYF.

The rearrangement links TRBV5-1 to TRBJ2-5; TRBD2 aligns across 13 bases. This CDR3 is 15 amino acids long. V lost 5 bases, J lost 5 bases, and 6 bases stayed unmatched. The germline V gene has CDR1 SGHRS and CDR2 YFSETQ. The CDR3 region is CASRDGTSGTETQYF. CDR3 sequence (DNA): TGCGCCAGCAGGGACGGGACTAGCGGGACCGAGACCCAGTACTTC.

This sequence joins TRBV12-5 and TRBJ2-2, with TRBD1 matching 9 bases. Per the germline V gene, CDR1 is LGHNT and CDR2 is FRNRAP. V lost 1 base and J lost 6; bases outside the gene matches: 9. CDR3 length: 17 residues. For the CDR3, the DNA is TGTGCTAGTGGTTTGGCTACCAAACAGGGGGCGCCCGGGGAGCTGTTTTTT. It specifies CASGLATKQGAPGELFF.

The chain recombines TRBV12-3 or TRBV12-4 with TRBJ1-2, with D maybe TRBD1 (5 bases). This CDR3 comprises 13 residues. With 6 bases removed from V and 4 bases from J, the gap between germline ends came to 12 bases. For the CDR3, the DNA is TGTGCCAGCAGGTCCGGGGGAGGCTATGGCTACACCTTC. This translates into CASRSGGGYGYTF.

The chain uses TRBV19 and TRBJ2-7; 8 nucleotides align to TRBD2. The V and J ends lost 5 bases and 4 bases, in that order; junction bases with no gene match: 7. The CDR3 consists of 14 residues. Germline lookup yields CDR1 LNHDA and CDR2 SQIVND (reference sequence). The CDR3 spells CASSSTSDTYEQYF. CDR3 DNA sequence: TGTGCCAGTAGTTCGACTAGCGACACGTACGAGCAGTACTTC.

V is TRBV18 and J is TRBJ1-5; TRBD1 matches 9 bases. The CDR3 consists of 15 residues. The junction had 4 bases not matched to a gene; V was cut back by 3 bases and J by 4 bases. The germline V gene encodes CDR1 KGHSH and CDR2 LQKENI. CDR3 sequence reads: CASSPGTGMNQPQHF. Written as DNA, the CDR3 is TGTGCCAGCTCACCCGGGACAGGGATGAATCAGCCCCAGCATTTT.

The CDR3 coding sequence is TGTGCCAGCAGCCAGAGGGACAGGGGCTTTGTCGGCTACACCTTC. Amino acids: CASSQRDRGFVGYTF. The chain carries TRBV11-1 and TRBJ1-2, with 10 bases lining up with TRBD1. V lost 5 bases, J lost 8 bases, and 11 bases stayed unmatched. Germline loops: CDR1 SGHAT, CDR2 FQDESV (reference sequence). The CDR3 spans 15 residues.

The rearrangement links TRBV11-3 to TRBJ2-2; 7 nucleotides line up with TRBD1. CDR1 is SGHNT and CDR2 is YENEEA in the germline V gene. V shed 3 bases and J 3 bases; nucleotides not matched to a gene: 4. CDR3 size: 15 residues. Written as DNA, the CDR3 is TGTGCCAGCAGCTTCCGGACAGGCGACACCGGGGAGCTGTTTTTT. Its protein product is CASSFRTGDTGELFF.